The text below deals with one TCR beta chain. What it recognizes is unknown. One junction end does not reproduce the germline sequence, and a read error may be involved. These data belong to a study of blood T cells in healthy people across ages. The study's findings and limits: A strong correlation between TCR beta diversity and naive T cell percentage was seen. The fall in TCR beta diversity per million T cells was roughly linear with age.

A second PCR of roughly 7 to 11 cycles used a sample-barcoded 5' primer and a J-beta primer mix. A template-switch adaptor that had 12 random nucleotides put a tag on each cDNA molecule. A single record per CDR3 protein comes from TCRdb applying MiXCR to the 5' RACE reads. The sample has 1.5 million to 2 million distinct CDR3 sequences, around half seen once. The length of the CDR3 is 16 residues. Germline CDR1 DFQATT, CDR2 SNEGSKA (reference sequence). Total RNA, at least 6 micrograms per sample, came from PBMCs. Sequencing was done on a sample of blood. The TCR comes from a woman between 40 and 55 years old in good health. The V gene is TRBV20-1, the J gene TRBJ2-5, with 7 bases identical to TRBD1. In nucleotides, the CDR3 is TGCGGTGCCACAGCCCCAACCGGGACAGATACGAAGACCCAGTACTTC. Its translation: CGATAPTGTDTKTQYF.